Reported below is one TCR beta chain. The antigen is undetermined. Primers: 60 Vbeta forward and 13 Jbeta reverse. Per the original methods: Later work found roughly 80 million unique TCR beta chains, with approximately 12 million shared. The data were produced by immunoSEQ multiplex PCR, yet TCRdb's version contains in-frame clones alone and is incomplete. V and J calls and clone size are given by that table; D and trimming were obtained from the DNA. The sample carries around 200,000 clones, roughly 80% recorded once. The V gene lost 6 bases and the J gene lost 1 base, with 11 bases spanning the gap. CDR3 length equals 13 residues. Germline loops: CDR1 SGHDT, CDR2 YYEEEE. These data belong to a study of cytomegalovirus exposure and HLA in healthy donors. General study points: Upon later analysis, HLA-associated TCR beta chains proved more clonally expanded than other, equally common chains. Cytomegalovirus association was assigned to about 150 TCR beta chains.

The clonotype originates from a man aged 35-49 years in good health and CMV-seropositive. Material for sequencing was PBMCs. The chain uses TRBV5-6 and TRBJ2-7, with D maybe TRBD2 (5 bases). CDR3 region: CASTHPGSYEQYF. In DNA form, the CDR3 reads TGTGCCAGCACCCATCCGGGGTCCTACGAGCAGTACTTC. Variable domain in full (rest from reference TRBV5-6 and TRBJ2-7): DAGVTQSPTHLIKTRGQQVTLRCSPKSGHDTVSWYQQALGQGPQFIFQYYEEEERQRGNFPDRFSGHQFPNYSSELNVNALLLGDSALYLCASTHPGSYEQYFGPGTRLTVT.